Listed below are T cell receptor beta chains from one sample, sequenced in a study of T-cell memory formation after mild COVID-19. TCRdb processed the 5' RACE reads anew with MiXCR; each CDR3 protein has one entry. The table lists hundreds of thousands of distinct CDR3 sequences, more than 15% of them singletons. Input material: PBMCs or a T cell subset sorted from them (not recorded which). The receptors derive from an adult woman who had mild COVID-19 (a few samples of this study predate the infection). Cell type and time point are not known. Each CDR3 is given with its conserved first and last residue. D genes are given only for firm matches. Clone size is given for some rows only: seen once, a few or many times, or a class if the clone is expanded.

CASSLWVGDKSGANVLTF	TGTGCCAGCAGCTTATGGGTAGGGGATAAATCTGGGGCCAACGTCCTGACTTTC	NA	TRBV7-6	TRBJ2-6	few
CASSSGLAWQETQYF	TGTGCCAGCAGCTCAGGACTAGCGTGGCAAGAGACCCAGTACTTC	TRBD2	TRBV3-1	TRBJ2-5	NA
CAWSDGSEWATDTQYF	TGTGCCTGGAGTGACGGAAGCGAGTGGGCAACAGATACGCAGTATTTT	NA	TRBV30	TRBJ2-3	NA
CASSPQGAIDTGELFF	TGTGCCAGCAGCCCACAGGGGGCGATAGACACCGGGGAGCTGTTTTTT	TRBD1	TRBV5-5	TRBJ2-2	NA
CASSLYAGRGLPGANVLTF	TGTGCCAGCAGCCTCTATGCTGGCAGGGGGCTTCCTGGGGCCAACGTCCTGACTTTC	TRBD1	TRBV9	TRBJ2-6	NA
CASSLRTGKDTEAFF	TGCGCCAGCAGTCTGAGGACAGGGAAGGACACTGAAGCTTTCTTT	TRBD1	TRBV4-3	TRBJ1-1	few
CAISRDTSNQPQHF	TGTGCCATCAGCCGGGACACTAGCAATCAGCCCCAGCATTTT	NA	TRBV10-3	TRBJ1-5	few
CASSGTSSSEQYF	TGTGCCAGCAGTGGGACTAGTTCCTCCGAGCAGTACTTC	TRBD2	TRBV27	TRBJ2-7	NA
CASSLDSGVGQPQHF	TGCGCCAGCAGCTTGGATTCAGGCGTCGGGCAGCCCCAGCATTTT	NA	TRBV5-1	TRBJ1-5	few
CASSLARRTYNEQFF	TGTGCCAGCAGTTTAGCGCGCAGGACCTACAATGAGCAGTTCTTC	NA	TRBV12-3/TRBV12-4	TRBJ2-1	NA
CASNKFRTSGSANEQFF	TGTGCCAGCAACAAATTTAGGACTAGCGGGAGCGCCAATGAGCAGTTCTTC	TRBD2	TRBV7-2	TRBJ2-1	NA
CSAREWLTGGPEAFF	TGCAGTGCTAGGGAATGGTTAACAGGGGGCCCTGAAGCTTTCTTT	TRBD1	TRBV20-1	TRBJ1-1	few
CASSYSRTANSNQPQHF	TGTGCCAGCAGTTACTCGAGGACAGCGAATAGCAATCAGCCCCAGCATTTT	NA	TRBV6-5	TRBJ1-5	few
CASSPVSGRSEAFF	TGTGCCAGCAGTCCAGTCAGCGGAAGATCTGAAGCTTTCTTT	NA	TRBV12-3/TRBV12-4	TRBJ1-1	NA